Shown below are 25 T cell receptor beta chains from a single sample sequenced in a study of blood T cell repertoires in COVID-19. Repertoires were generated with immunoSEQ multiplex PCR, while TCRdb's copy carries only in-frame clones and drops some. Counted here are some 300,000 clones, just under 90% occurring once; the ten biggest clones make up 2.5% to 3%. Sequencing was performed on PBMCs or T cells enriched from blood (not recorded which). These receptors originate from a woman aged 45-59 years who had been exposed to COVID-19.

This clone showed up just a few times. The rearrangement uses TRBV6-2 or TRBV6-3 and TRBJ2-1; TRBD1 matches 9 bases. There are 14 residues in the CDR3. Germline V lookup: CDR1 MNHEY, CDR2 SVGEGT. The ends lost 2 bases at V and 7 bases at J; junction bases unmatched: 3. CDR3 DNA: TGTGCCAGCAGTTACGGACAGGGGCAGAATGAGCAGTTCTTC. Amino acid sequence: CASSYGQGQNEQFF.

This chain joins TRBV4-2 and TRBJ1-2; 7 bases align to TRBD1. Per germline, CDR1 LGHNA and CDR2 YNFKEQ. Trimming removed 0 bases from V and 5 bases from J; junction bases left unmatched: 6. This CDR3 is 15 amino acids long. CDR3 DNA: TGTGCCAGCAGCCAAGATTATCCAGGGGGTTATGGCTACACCTTC. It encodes CASSQDYPGGYGYTF.

As DNA, the CDR3 is TGTGCCTTGAGGACAGGGGGTAACTATGGCTACACCTTC. It translates to CALRTGGNYGYTF. The rearrangement joins TRBV30 to TRBJ1-2; 10 bases match TRBD1. The CDR3 loop spans 13 amino acids. The junction had 3 bases not matched to a gene; V was cut back by 7 bases and J by 1 base. CDR1 is GTSNPN and CDR2 is SVGIG in the germline V gene (reference sequence).

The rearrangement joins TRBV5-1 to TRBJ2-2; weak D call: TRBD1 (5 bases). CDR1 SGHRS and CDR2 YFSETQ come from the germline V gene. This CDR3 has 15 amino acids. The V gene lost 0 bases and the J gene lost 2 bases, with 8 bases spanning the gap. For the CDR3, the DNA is TGCGCCAGCAGCTTGGCACAGGTTAACACCGGGGAGCTGTTTTTT. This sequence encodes CASSLAQVNTGELFF.

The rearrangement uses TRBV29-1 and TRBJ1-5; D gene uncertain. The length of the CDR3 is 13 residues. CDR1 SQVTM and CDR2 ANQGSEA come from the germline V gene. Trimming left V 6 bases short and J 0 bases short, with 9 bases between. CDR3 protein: CSVRTDSNQPQHF. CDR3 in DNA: TGCAGCGTACGAACAGATAGCAATCAGCCCCAGCATTTT.

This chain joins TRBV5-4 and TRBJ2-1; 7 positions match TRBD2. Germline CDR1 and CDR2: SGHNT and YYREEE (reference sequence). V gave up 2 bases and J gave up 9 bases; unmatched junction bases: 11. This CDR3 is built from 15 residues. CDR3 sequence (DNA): TGTGCCAGCAGCTTTGTGGCTAGCGGCATGGGTGAGCAGTTCTTC. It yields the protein CASSFVASGMGEQFF.

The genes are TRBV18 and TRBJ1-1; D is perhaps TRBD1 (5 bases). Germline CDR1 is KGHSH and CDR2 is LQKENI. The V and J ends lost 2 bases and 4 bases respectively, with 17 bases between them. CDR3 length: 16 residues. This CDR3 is CASSPGQGGASTEAFF. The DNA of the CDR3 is TGTGCCAGCTCACCAGGGCAGGGCGGCGCGTCCACTGAAGCTTTCTTT. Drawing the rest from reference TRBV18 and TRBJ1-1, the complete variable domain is NAGVMQNPRHLVRRRGQEARLRCSPMKGHSHVYWYRQLPEEGLKFMVYLQKENIIDESGMPKERFSAEFPKEGPSILRIQQVVRGDSAAYFCASSPGQGGASTEAFFGQGTRLTVV.

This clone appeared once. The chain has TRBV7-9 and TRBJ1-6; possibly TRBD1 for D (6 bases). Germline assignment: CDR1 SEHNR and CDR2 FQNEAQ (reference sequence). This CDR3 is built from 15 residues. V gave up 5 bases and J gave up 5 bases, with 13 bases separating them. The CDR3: CASSRLTGDNSPLHF. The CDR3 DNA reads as TGTGCCAGCAGCCGATTGACAGGAGATAATTCACCCCTCCACTTT.

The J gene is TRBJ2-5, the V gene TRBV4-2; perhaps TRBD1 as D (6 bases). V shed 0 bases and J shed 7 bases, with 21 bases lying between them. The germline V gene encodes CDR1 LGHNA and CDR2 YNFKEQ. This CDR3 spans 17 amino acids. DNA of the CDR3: TGTGCCAGCAGCCAAGATCTAGTGGGGGCGCCCATAGCGACCCAGTACTTC. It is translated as CASSQDLVGAPIATQYF.

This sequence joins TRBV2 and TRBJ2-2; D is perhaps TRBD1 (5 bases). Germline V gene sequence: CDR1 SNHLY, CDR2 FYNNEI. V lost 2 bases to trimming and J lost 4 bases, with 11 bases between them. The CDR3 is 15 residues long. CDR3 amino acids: CASSESRGSTGELFF. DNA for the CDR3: TGTGCCAGCAGTGAAAGTAGGGGTTCCACCGGGGAGCTGTTTTTT. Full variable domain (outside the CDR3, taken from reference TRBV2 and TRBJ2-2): EPEVTQTPSHQVTQMGQEVILRCVPISNHLYFYWYRQILGQKVEFLVSFYNNEISEKSEIFDDQFSVERPDGSNFTLKIRSTKLEDSAMYFCASSESRGSTGELFFGEGSRLTVL.

The CDR3 protein is CASTGGLVRETQYF. In nucleotides, the CDR3 is TGTGCCAGCACCGGGGGACTAGTCCGGGAGACCCAGTACTTC. The chain recombines TRBV2 with TRBJ2-5; 8 positions agree with TRBD2. The CDR3 is 14 residues long. Per the germline V gene, CDR1 is SNHLY and CDR2 is FYNNEI. Trimming cost V 7 bases and J 5 bases; bases outside gene matches: 9. Drawing the rest from reference TRBV2 and TRBJ2-5, the complete variable domain is EPEVTQTPSHQVTQMGQEVILRCVPISNHLYFYWYRQILGQKVEFLVSFYNNEISEKSEIFDDQFSVERPDGSNFTLKIRSTKLEDSAMYFCASTGGLVRETQYFGPGTRLLVL.

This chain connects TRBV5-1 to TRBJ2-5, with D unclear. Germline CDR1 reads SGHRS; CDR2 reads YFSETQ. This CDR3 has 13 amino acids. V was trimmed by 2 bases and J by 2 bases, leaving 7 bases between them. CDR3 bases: TGCGCCAGCAGCTTCAACGGTCAAGAGACCCAGTACTTC. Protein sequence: CASSFNGQETQYF. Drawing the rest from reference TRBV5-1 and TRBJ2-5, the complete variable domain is KAGVTQTPRYLIKTRGQQVTLSCSPISGHRSVSWYQQTPGQGLQFLFEYFSETQRNKGNFPGRFSGRQFSNSRSEMNVSTLELGDSALYLCASSFNGQETQYFGPGTRLLVL.

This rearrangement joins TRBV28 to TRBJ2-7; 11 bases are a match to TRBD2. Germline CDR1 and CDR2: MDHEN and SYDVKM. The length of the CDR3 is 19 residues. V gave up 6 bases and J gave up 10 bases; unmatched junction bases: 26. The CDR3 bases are TGTGCCAGCAGAATTGCCGGGACAGGGTTAATAGCTAGCGGGGGGTCCCAGTACTTC. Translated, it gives CASRIAGTGLIASGGSQYF.

The CDR3 reads CASSYDRYEQYF. The DNA for the CDR3 is TGTGCCAGCAGCTACGACAGATACGAGCAGTACTTC. The chain combines TRBV5-4 with TRBJ2-7; D is perhaps TRBD1 (5 bases). Germline V CDR1 and CDR2: SGHNT, YYREEE (reference sequence). This CDR3 is 12 amino acids long. The V end lost 3 bases, the J end lost 4 bases, and 8 bases lay between the germline ends.

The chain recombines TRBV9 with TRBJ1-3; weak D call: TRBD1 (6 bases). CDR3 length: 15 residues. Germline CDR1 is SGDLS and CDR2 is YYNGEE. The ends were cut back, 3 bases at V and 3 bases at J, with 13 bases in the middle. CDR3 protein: CASSAGGQYGNTIYF. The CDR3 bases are TGTGCCAGCAGCGCCGGGGGGCAATATGGAAACACCATATATTTT.

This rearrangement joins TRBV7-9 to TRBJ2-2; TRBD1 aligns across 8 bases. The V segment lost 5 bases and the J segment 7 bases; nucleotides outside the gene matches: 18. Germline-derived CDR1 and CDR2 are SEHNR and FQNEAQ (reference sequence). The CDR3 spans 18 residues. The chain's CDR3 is CASSPRLTGVKGVGELFF. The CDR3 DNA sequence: TGTGCCAGCAGCCCCCGGCTGACAGGGGTAAAGGGTGTCGGGGAGCTGTTTTTT.

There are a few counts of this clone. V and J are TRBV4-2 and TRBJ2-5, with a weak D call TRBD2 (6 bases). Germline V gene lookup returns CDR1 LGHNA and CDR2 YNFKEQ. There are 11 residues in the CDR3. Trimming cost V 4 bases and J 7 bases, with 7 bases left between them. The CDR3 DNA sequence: TGTGCCAGCAGCCCCGGGGGGACCCAGTACTTC. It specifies CASSPGGTQYF.

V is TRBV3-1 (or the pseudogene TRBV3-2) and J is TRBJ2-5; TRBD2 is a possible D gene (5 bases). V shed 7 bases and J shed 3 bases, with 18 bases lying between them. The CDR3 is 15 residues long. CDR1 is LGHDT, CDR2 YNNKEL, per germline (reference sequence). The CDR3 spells CASKESGAGKETQYF. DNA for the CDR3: TGTGCCAGCAAGGAAAGTGGAGCCGGGAAAGAGACCCAGTACTTC.

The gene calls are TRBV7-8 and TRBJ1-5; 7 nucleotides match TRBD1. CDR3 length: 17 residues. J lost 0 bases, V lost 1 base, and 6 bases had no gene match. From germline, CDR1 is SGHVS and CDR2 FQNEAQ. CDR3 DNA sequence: TGTGCCAGCAGCTTAGTCGGGACAGCTTATAGCAATCAGCCCCAGCATTTT. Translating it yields CASSLVGTAYSNQPQHF.

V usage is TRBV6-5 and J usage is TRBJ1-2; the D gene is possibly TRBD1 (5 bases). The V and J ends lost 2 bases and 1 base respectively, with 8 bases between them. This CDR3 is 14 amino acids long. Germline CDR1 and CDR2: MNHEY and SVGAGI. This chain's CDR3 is CASSYGTVNYGYTF. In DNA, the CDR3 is TGTGCCAGCAGTTACGGGACTGTTAACTATGGCTACACCTTC.

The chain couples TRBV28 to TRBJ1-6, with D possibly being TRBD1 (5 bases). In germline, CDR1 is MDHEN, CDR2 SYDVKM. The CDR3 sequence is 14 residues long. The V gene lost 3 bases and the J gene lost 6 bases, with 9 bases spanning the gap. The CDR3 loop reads CASSFGRANSPLHF. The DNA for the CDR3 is TGTGCCAGCAGTTTCGGCAGGGCTAATTCACCCCTCCACTTT.

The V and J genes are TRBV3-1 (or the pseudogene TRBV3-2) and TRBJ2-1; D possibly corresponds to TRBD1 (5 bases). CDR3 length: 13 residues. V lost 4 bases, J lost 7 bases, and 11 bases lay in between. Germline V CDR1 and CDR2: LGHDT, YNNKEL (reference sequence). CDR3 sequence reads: CASSPDAGNEQFF. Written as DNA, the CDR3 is TGTGCCAGCAGCCCGGACGCAGGGAATGAGCAGTTCTTC.

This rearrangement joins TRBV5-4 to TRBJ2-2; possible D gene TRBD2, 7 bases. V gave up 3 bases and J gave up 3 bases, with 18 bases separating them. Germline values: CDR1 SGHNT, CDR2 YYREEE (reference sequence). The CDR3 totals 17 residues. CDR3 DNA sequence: TGTGCCAGCAGCTCGGACCGGAGGGGGGGATACACCGGGGAGCTGTTTTTT. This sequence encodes CASSSDRRGGYTGELFF.

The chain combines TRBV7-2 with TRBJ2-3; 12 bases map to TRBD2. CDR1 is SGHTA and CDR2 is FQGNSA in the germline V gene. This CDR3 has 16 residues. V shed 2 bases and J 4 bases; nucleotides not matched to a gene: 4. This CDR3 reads CASSLMASGGADTQYF. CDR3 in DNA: TGTGCCAGCAGCTTAATGGCTAGCGGGGGGGCAGATACGCAGTATTTT.

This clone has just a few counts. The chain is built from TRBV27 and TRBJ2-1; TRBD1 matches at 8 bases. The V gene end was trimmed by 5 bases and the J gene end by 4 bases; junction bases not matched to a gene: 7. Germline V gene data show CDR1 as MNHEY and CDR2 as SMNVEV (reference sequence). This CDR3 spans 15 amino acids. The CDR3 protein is CASSPDRDRYNEQFF. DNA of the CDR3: TGTGCCAGCAGTCCCGACCGGGACAGGTACAATGAGCAGTTCTTC.